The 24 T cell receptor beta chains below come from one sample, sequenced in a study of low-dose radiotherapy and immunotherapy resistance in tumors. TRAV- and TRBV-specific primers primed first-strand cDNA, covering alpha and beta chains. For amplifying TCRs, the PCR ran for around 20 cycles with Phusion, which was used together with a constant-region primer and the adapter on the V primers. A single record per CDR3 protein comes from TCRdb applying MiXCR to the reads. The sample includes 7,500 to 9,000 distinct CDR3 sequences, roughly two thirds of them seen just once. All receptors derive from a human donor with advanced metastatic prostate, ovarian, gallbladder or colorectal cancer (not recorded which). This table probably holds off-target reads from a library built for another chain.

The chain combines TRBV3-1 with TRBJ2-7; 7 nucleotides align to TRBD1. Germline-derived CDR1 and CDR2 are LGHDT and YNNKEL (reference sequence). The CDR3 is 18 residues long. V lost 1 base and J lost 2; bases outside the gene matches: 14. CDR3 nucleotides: TGTGCCAGCAGCCAAGGGATTAGCCTCAGGGGGTCGACCTACGAGCAGTACTTC. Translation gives CASSQGISLRGSTYEQYF.

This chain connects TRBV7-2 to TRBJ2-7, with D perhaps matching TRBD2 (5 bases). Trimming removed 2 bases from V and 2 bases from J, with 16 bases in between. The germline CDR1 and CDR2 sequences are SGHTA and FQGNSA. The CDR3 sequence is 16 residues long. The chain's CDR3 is CASSLSGPPGTYEQYF. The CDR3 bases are TGTGCCAGCAGCTTATCAGGACCCCCGGGAACCTACGAGCAGTACTTC.

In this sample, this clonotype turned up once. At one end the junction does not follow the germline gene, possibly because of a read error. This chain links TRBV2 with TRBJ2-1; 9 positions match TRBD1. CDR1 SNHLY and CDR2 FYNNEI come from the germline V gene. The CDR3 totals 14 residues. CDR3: CASRTGGGYNEQLF. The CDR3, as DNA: TGTGCCAGCAGAACAGGGGGCGGCTACAATGAGCAGCTCTTC.

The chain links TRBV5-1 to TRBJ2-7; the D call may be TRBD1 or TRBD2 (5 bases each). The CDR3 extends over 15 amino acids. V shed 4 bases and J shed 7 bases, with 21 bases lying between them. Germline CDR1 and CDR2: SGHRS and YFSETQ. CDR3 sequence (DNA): TGCGCCAGCAGCGCATCCGGGACGGGGATGGGGGAGCAGTACTTC. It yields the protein CASSASGTGMGEQYF.

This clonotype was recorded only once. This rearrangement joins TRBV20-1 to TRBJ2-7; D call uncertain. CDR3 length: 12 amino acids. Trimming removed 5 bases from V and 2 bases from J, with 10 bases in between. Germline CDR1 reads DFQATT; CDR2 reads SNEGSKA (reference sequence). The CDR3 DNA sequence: TGCAGTGCTCATGGAGCCCCCTACGAGCAGTACTTC. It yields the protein CSAHGAPYEQYF.

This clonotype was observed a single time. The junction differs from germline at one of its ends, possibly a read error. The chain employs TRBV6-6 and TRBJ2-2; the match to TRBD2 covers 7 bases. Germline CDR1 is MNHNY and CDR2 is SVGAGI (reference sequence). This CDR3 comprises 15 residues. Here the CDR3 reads CASSPGGRVAGERFF. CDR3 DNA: TGTGCCAGCAGCCCGGGGGGTAGGGTCGCCGGGGAGCGGTTTTTT.

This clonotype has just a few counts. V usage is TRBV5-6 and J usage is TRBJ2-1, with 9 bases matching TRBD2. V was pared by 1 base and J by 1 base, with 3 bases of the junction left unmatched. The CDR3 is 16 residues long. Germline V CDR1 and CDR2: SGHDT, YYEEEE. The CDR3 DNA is TGTGCCAGCAGCTTGCGGACTAGCGCATCCTACAATGAGCAGTTCTTC. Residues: CASSLRTSASYNEQFF.

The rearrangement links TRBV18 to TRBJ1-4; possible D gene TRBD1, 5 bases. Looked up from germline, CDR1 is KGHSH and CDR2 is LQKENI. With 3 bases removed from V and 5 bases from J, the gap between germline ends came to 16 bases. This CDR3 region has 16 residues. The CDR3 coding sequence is TGTGCCAGCTCACCTAATGGGCAGGGAGGAAATGAAAAACTGTTTTTT. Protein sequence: CASSPNGQGGNEKLFF.

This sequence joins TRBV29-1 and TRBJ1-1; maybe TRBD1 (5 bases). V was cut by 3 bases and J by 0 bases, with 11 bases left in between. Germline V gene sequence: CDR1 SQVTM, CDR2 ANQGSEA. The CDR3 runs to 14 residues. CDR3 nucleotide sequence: TGCAGCGTTGAGGGGCCGGGGGTGAACACTGAAGCTTTCTTT. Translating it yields CSVEGPGVNTEAFF.

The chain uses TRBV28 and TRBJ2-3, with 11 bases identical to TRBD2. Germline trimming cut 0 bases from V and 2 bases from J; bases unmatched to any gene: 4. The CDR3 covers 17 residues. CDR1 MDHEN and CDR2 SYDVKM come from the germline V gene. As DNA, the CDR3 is TGTGCCAGCAGTTTATGGGCTAGCGGGAGGAACACAGATACGCAGTATTTT. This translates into CASSLWASGRNTDTQYF.

The DNA of the CDR3 is TGTGCCAGCAGCGATGACAGGGTTCGCCACTCTGGAAACACCATATATTTT. Translating it yields CASSDDRVRHSGNTIYF. The rearrangement joins TRBV5-4 to TRBJ1-3, with 7 bases identical to TRBD1. CDR1 SGHNT and CDR2 YYREEE come from the germline V gene (reference sequence). J was trimmed by 0 bases and V by 4 bases; bases with no gene match: 10. The CDR3 is made up of 17 amino acids.

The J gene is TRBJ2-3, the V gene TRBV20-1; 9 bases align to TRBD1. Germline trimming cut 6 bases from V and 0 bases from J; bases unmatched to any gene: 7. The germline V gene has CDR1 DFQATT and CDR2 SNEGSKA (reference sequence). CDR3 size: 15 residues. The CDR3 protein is CSATTGGASTDTQYF. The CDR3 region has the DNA TGCAGTGCCACTACAGGGGGCGCGAGCACAGATACGCAGTATTTT.

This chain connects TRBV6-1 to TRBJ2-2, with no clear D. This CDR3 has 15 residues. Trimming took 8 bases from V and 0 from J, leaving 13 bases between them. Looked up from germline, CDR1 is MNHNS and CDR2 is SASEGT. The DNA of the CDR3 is TGTGCCAGCTTCTCCTTCCCCACGAACACCGGGGAGCTGTTTTTT. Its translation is CASFSFPTNTGELFF.

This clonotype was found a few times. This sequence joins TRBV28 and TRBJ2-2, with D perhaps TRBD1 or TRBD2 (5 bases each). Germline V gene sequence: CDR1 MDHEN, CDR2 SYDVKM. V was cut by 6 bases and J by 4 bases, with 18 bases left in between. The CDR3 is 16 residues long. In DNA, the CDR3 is TGTGCCAGCAGCCGTAGGACACTGGGGGTCACCGGGGAGCTGTTTTTT. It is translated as CASSRRTLGVTGELFF. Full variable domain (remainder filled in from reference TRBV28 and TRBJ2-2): DVKVTQSSRYLVKRTGEKVFLECVQDMDHENMFWYRQDPGLGLRLIYFSYDVKMKEKGDIPEGYSVSREKKERFSLILESASTNQTSMYLCASSRRTLGVTGELFFGEGSRLTVL.

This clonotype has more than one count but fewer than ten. For the CDR3, the DNA is TGTGCCAGCAGCCAGGCGGGGGGTCCTCAAAATGAGCAGTTCTTC. Translating it yields CASSQAGGPQNEQFF. The V gene is TRBV12-3 or TRBV12-4, the J gene TRBJ2-1, with TRBD2 matching 8 bases. Trimming cost V 6 bases and J 7 bases; bases outside gene matches: 11. The CDR3 loop spans 15 amino acids.

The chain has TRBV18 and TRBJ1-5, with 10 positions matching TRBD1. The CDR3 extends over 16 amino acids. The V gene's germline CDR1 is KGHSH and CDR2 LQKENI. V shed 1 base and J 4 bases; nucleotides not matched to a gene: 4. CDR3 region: CASSPQGQGSNQPQHF. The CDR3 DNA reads TGTGCCAGCTCACCACAGGGACAGGGGTCTAATCAGCCCCAGCATTTT.

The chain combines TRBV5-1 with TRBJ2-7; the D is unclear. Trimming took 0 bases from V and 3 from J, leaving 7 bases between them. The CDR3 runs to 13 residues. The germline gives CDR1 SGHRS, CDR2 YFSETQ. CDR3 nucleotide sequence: TGCGCCAGCAGCTTGGCTCTAAACTACGAGCAGTACTTC. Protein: CASSLALNYEQYF.

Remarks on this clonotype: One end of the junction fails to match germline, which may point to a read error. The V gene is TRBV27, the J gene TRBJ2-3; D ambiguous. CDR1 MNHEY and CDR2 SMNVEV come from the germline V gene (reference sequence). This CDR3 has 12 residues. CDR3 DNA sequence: TGTGCCAGCAGTCCCGACCCTCCGCTTTGGGATTTT. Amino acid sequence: CASSPDPPLWDF.

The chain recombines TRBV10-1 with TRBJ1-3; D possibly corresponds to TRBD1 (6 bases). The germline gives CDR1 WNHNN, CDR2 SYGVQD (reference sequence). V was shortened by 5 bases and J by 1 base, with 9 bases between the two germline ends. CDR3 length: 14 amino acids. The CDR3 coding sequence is TGCGCCAGCAGTCCAGGACAGTCTGGAAACACCATATATTTT. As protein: CASSPGQSGNTIYF.

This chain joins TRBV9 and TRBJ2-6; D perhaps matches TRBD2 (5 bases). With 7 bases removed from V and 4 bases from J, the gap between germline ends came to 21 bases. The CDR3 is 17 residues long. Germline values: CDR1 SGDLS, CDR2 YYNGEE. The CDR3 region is CASADPSRAGGANVLTF. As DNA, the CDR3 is TGTGCCAGCGCCGATCCCTCTAGGGCGGGCGGGGCCAACGTCCTGACTTTC.

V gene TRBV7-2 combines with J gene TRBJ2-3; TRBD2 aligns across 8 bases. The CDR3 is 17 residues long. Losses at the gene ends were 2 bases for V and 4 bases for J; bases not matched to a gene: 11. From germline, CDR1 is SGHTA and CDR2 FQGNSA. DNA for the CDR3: TGTGCCAGCAGCTTAATGGTCGGGGGGGGGCTCCCAGATACGCAGTATTTT. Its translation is CASSLMVGGGLPDTQYF.

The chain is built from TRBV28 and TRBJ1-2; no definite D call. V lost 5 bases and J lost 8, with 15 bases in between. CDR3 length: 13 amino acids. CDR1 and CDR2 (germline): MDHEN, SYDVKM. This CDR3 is CASSEGKNGGYTF. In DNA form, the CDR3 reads TGTGCCAGCAGTGAGGGTAAAAATGGAGGCTACACCTTC.

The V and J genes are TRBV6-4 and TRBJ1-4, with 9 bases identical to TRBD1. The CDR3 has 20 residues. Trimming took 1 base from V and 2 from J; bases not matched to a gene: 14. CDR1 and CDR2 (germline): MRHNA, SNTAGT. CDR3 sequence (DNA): TGTGCCAGCAGTGACTGGAACAGGGGGCGAAAATTATCTACTAATGAAAAACTGTTTTTT. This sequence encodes CASSDWNRGRKLSTNEKLFF.

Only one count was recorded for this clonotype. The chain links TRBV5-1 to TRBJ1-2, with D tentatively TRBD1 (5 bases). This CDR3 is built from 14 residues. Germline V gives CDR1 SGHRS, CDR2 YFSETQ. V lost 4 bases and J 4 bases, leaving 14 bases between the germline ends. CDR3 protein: CASSVGGESYGYTF. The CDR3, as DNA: TGCGCCAGCAGCGTTGGAGGGGAAAGCTATGGCTACACCTTC.